A single sample is the source of the 14 T cell receptor beta chains below, sequenced in a study of cytomegalovirus exposure and HLA in healthy donors. PCR used 60 Vbeta primers and 13 Jbeta primers. Libraries were prepared by immunoSEQ multiplex PCR; TCRdb keeps only in-frame clonotypes and omits some of them. Of some 180,000 clones in the sample, under 85% were seen once. What was sequenced was PBMCs. All receptors derive from a male donor in good health and CMV-seronegative.

This clone appeared once. V usage is TRBV19 and J usage is TRBJ1-2; maybe TRBD1 (5 bases). Germline CDR1 LNHDA, CDR2 SQIVND (reference sequence). This CDR3 region has 15 residues. The germline V and J ends were trimmed by 4 bases and 2 bases, with 14 bases remaining between them. The CDR3: CASSNQGNSNYGYTF. As DNA, the CDR3 is TGTGCCAGTAGTAATCAGGGAAATTCGAACTATGGCTACACCTTC.

This clone was recorded once. The chain recombines TRBV6-6 with TRBJ1-5, with a possible D match to TRBD1 (5 bases). V lost 0 bases and J 4 bases, leaving 13 bases between the germline ends. CDR1 and CDR2 from the germline V gene are MNHNY and SVGAGI (reference sequence). The CDR3 loop spans 16 amino acids. In nucleotides, the CDR3 is TGTGCCAGCAGTTACTCGGGGACTTTTGGAAATCAGCCCCAGCATTTT. This sequence encodes CASSYSGTFGNQPQHF.

This clone showed up just a few times. The CDR3, as DNA: TGTGCCAGCAGTGCGGGGGGCGATGGAAACACCATATATTTT. Translating it yields CASSAGGDGNTIYF. The chain recombines TRBV28 with TRBJ1-3, with a tentative D call TRBD1 (6 bases). This CDR3 is 14 amino acids long. Trimming took 5 bases from V and 3 from J, leaving 11 bases between them. Germline lookup yields CDR1 MDHEN and CDR2 SYDVKM. The full variable domain, with the rest looked up from reference TRBV28 and TRBJ1-3, is DVKVTQSSRYLVKRTGEKVFLECVQDMDHENMFWYRQDPGLGLRLIYFSYDVKMKEKGDIPEGYSVSREKKERFSLILESASTNQTSMYLCASSAGGDGNTIYFGEGSWLTVV.

V is TRBV5-1 and J is TRBJ1-1, with TRBD1 identical over 7 bases. Germline trimming cut 4 bases from V and 1 base from J; bases unmatched to any gene: 4. The CDR3 has 14 amino acids. Per the germline V gene, CDR1 is SGHRS and CDR2 is YFSETQ. This chain's CDR3 is CASSMGQPNTEAFF. The CDR3 DNA is TGCGCCAGCAGCATGGGACAGCCGAACACTGAAGCTTTCTTT.

This chain links TRBV11-2 with TRBJ1-3; no firm D call. V was pared by 0 bases and J by 1 base, with 7 bases between. This CDR3 contains 15 residues. CDR1 is SGHAT, CDR2 FQNNGV, per germline. The CDR3 DNA reads TGTGCCAGCAGCTTAGATAGGAGATCTGGAAACACCATATATTTT. As protein: CASSLDRRSGNTIYF. The variable domain in full, with the rest retrieved from reference TRBV11-2 and TRBJ1-3, is EAGVAQSPRYKIIEKRQSVAFWCNPISGHATLYWYQQILGQGPKLLIQFQNNGVVDDSQLPKDRFSAERLKGVDSTLKIQPAKLEDSAVYLCASSLDRRSGNTIYFGEGSWLTVV.

The chain carries TRBV15 and TRBJ1-5, with a tentative D call TRBD1 (5 bases). The CDR3 loop spans 15 amino acids. The germline gives CDR1 LNHNV, CDR2 YYDKDF (reference sequence). The V and J ends lost 6 bases and 0 bases respectively, with 12 bases between them. CDR3 loop: CATRRGQYSNQPQHF. CDR3 coding DNA: TGTGCCACCAGAAGGGGTCAGTATAGCAATCAGCCCCAGCATTTT.

The V call is TRBV15, the J call TRBJ2-7; 7 bases map to TRBD1. J gave up 2 bases and V 0 bases, and 4 bases lay outside the gene matches. This CDR3 has 15 residues. Per germline, CDR1 LNHNV and CDR2 YYDKDF (reference sequence). The CDR3 coding sequence is TGTGCCACCAGCAGAGACAGGGGGACCCCCTACGAGCAGTACTTC. Protein: CATSRDRGTPYEQYF.

The rearrangement joins TRBV11-2 to TRBJ1-4, with D possibly TRBD1 on 5 matching bases. There are 12 residues in the CDR3. The V gene's germline CDR1 is SGHAT and CDR2 FQNNGV. Trimming pared 5 bases from V and 10 bases from J, leaving 11 bases between. DNA for the CDR3: TGTGCCAGCAGCCCACCAAGGGGAAAACTGTTTTTT. Protein: CASSPPRGKLFF. The variable domain in full, with the rest retrieved from reference TRBV11-2 and TRBJ1-4, is EAGVAQSPRYKIIEKRQSVAFWCNPISGHATLYWYQQILGQGPKLLIQFQNNGVVDDSQLPKDRFSAERLKGVDSTLKIQPAKLEDSAVYLCASSPPRGKLFFGSGTQLSVL.

J is TRBJ2-1 and V is TRBV25-1, with 11 bases lining up with TRBD2. CDR3 size: 15 residues. The V gene's germline CDR1 is MGHDK and CDR2 SYGVNS. V trimming: 4 bases; J trimming: 5 bases; junction bases outside the gene matches: 4. The CDR3 spells CASSVRLAGNNEQFF. CDR3 DNA sequence: TGTGCCAGCAGTGTTAGACTAGCGGGGAACAATGAGCAGTTCTTC. Filled out from reference TRBV25-1 and TRBJ2-1, the complete variable domain reads EADIYQTPRYLVIGTGKKITLECSQTMGHDKMYWYQQDPGMELHLIHYSYGVNSTEKGDLSSESTVSRIRTEHFPLTLESARPSHTSQYLCASSVRLAGNNEQFFGPGTRLTVL.

This clone was detected once. The gene calls are TRBV11-2 and TRBJ2-7; the match to TRBD1 covers 7 bases. The CDR3 totals 16 residues. Germline CDR1 reads SGHAT; CDR2 reads FQNNGV. With 0 bases clipped from V and 0 bases from J, the junction kept 5 bases outside the gene matches. CDR3 nucleotide sequence: TGTGCCAGCAGCTTAGACCTCGGGACAGCCTCCTACGAGCAGTACTTC. This translates into CASSLDLGTASYEQYF.

This CDR3 is CASETGGSSGNTIYF. The CDR3 DNA follows: TGTGCCAGTGAGACGGGGGGGAGCTCTGGAAACACCATATATTTT. The chain carries TRBV6-5 and TRBJ1-3, with D tentatively TRBD1 (5 bases). Trimming took off 9 bases at V and 0 bases at J, with 15 bases between the two ends. CDR1 MNHEY and CDR2 SVGAGI come from the germline V gene. The CDR3 loop spans 15 amino acids.

This chain links TRBV6-1 with TRBJ2-5, with D uncertain. V was clipped by 7 bases and J by 3 bases, with 9 bases between them. The CDR3 is 12 residues long. Per germline, CDR1 MNHNS and CDR2 SASEGT. The CDR3 loop is CASTETEETQYF. The CDR3 bases are TGTGCCAGCACCGAGACTGAAGAGACCCAGTACTTC.

The chain links TRBV5-4 to TRBJ1-4; 7 bases match TRBD1. Trimming removed 4 bases from V and 7 bases from J; junction bases left unmatched: 16. Germline-derived CDR1 and CDR2 are SGHNT and YYREEE (reference sequence). This CDR3 spans 17 amino acids. CDR3 nucleotide sequence: TGTGCCAGCAGCCAAGGGGACAGCCCATTCGGCGGTGAAAAACTGTTTTTT. Encoded protein: CASSQGDSPFGGEKLFF.

The chain couples TRBV11-3 to TRBJ2-1; 7 bases are shared with TRBD2. The V gene end was trimmed by 5 bases and the J gene end by 0 bases; junction bases not matched to a gene: 7. Per the germline V gene, CDR1 is SGHNT and CDR2 is YENEEA. CDR3 length equals 16 residues. CDR3 nucleotides: TGTGCCAGCAGCGCTCAAGCGGGACTCTCCTACAATGAGCAGTTCTTC. This encodes CASSAQAGLSYNEQFF.